The TCR beta chain described here comes from a study of T cell responses to AZD1222 COVID-19 vaccine. Findings and limits, study-wide: Nearly half of the spike-specific TCRs reportedly recognize variant regions that carry no mutations.

The junction had 3 bases not matched to a gene; V was cut back by 6 bases and J by 0 bases. The CDR3 sequence is 14 residues long. CDR1 and CDR2 (germline): MDHEN, SYDVKM. Note on this clone: Its antigen remains unknown.

This table comes from immunoSEQ multiplex PCR, and its TCRdb copy is limited to in-frame clones, with some not included. The sample includes some 150,000 clones, 70% to 90% of them seen just once. The chain has TRBV28 and TRBJ1-1; 8 bases align to TRBD1. The TCR originated in an adult who had recovered from COVID-19. The sequencing used peripheral blood, collected after recovery from COVID-19. CDR3 in DNA: TGTGCCAGCAGGGGGACAGGAATGAACACTGAAGCTTTCTTT. Translation: CASRGTGMNTEAFF.